This T cell receptor (beta chain) derives from a study of early T cells in non-severe SARS-CoV-2 infection. General study results and limits: Database matching using VDJdb favored anti-spike CD8 responses, with private and CD4 specificities left missing.

A single record per CDR3 protein comes from TCRdb applying MiXCR to the 5' RACE reads. The profile covers more than 60,000 distinct CDR3 sequences, with approximately 12% appearing a single time and approximately 1.1% taken by the ten largest. In its sample, this clonotype was seen many times. Its antigen remains unidentified. Germline V gene sequence: CDR1 GTSNPN, CDR2 SVGIG (reference sequence). The junction had 4 bases not matched to a gene; V was cut back by 1 base and J by 3 bases. The CDR3 has 14 residues. V and J are TRBV30 and TRBJ2-3; TRBD2 agrees at 7 bases. Material: whole blood, obtained at baseline. The origin of this receptor is an adult who was a healthcare worker with PCR-confirmed SARS-CoV-2 infection or an uninfected control (not recorded which). The donor label of this sample is uncertain. DNA for the CDR3: TGTGCCTGGAGTGAGCGGGGTTGGACAGATACGCAGTATTTT. Its protein product is CAWSERGWTDTQYF.